The 12 T cell receptor beta chains reported below all come from one sample, sequenced in a study of regulatory T cells in long-lasting Graves disease. The time point: persistent/refractory GD, antithyroid drugs over 5 years with positive TRAb. From RNA extracted from PBMCs, the TCR library was made. According to the study, TCR beta libraries were built with iRepertoire HTBI primers and CDR3-region Arm-PCR. TCRdb processed the multiplex PCR reads anew with MiXCR; each CDR3 protein has one entry. Here the sample spans more than 350,000 distinct CDR3 sequences, around a fifth being singletons. The sequencing here drew on peripheral blood mononuclear cells (PBMCs), taken when the disease was refractory, from a patient treated with antithyroid drugs. These receptors were collected from a female donor with Graves disease.

This clonotype was seen ten or more times. V is TRBV6-9 and J is TRBJ2-7; no firm D call. The V gene's germline CDR1 is MNHGY and CDR2 SVAAGI. The CDR3 length is 13 residues. Trimming took off 3 bases at V and 3 bases at J, with 9 bases between the two ends. Here the CDR3 DNA reads TGTGCCAGCAGTTACGGGCATAACTACGAGCAGTACTTC. This sequence encodes CASSYGHNYEQYF.

In its sample, this clonotype was seen many times. A read error may account for a junction end that differs from germline. The genes are TRBV28 and TRBJ2-7, with D unresolved. CDR3 length equals 14 residues. Germline V lookup: CDR1 MDHEN, CDR2 SYDVKM. In DNA form, the CDR3 reads TGTGCCAGCAATTTAGGACCAGGCTACTACGAGCAGTACTTC. Its translation: CASNLGPGYYEQYF.

The rearrangement uses TRBV10-2 and TRBJ2-5; TRBD2 matches at 10 bases. The CDR3 is 17 residues long. V lost 3 bases to trimming and J lost 4 bases; unmatched junction nucleotides: 11. CDR1 is WSHSY, CDR2 SAAADI, per germline. The CDR3 nucleotides read TGCGCCAGCAGTGAAGCCAGCGGGAGGGAGGGAAGAGAGACCCAGTACTTC. Amino acids: CASSEASGREGRETQYF.

V and J are TRBV5-8 and TRBJ1-1; D possibly corresponds to TRBD1 (6 bases). The ends were cut back, 4 bases at V and 11 bases at J, with 21 bases in the middle. The CDR3 is 14 amino acids. The germline gives CDR1 SGHTS, CDR2 YDEGEE. In DNA form, the CDR3 reads TGTGCCAGCAGCCCGTGGGGGCAGGGAAACCGTGCTTTCTTT. Residues: CASSPWGQGNRAFF.

At least ten counts were recorded for this clonotype. The chain uses TRBV5-1 and TRBJ1-2; weak D call: TRBD1 (5 bases). Looked up from germline, CDR1 is SGHRS and CDR2 is YFSETQ. The CDR3 is 13 amino acids. V lost 2 bases, J lost 2 bases, and 7 bases lay in between. This CDR3 is CASSFEGNYGYTF. The DNA for the CDR3 is TGCGCCAGCAGCTTTGAGGGGAACTATGGCTACACCTTC.

The table lists this clonotype with many counts. The gene calls are TRBV28 and TRBJ1-6, with D possibly TRBD1 on 6 matching bases. Per germline, CDR1 MDHEN and CDR2 SYDVKM. The CDR3 contains 15 residues. V was shortened by 6 bases and J by 3 bases, with 12 bases between the two germline ends. CDR3 coding DNA: TGTGCCAGCAGCCCCGGACAGCTCTATAATTCACCCCTCCACTTT. This sequence encodes CASSPGQLYNSPLHF.

This clonotype was detected ten times or more. The chain combines TRBV6-2 or TRBV6-3 with TRBJ2-2, with a possible D match to TRBD1 (6 bases). Trimming took 0 bases from V and 5 from J, leaving 13 bases between them. The CDR3 contains 16 residues. CDR1 is MNHEY and CDR2 is SVGEGT in the germline V gene. The CDR3 DNA sequence: TGTGCCAGCAGTTACTCCTACACAGGGTTTACCGGGGAGCTGTTTTTT. Translating it yields CASSYSYTGFTGELFF.

Ten or more counts support this clonotype. The rearrangement uses TRBV6-1 and TRBJ2-5; 12 bases fit TRBD2. The CDR3 is 15 residues long. Germline V lookup: CDR1 MNHNS, CDR2 SASEGT. The junction had 7 bases not matched to a gene; V was cut back by 9 bases and J by 2 bases. The CDR3 bases are TGTGCCAGTTACTTGGGACTAGCGGGTCAAGAGACCCAGTACTTC. Translation: CASYLGLAGQETQYF.

The chain combines TRBV20-1 with TRBJ2-2; D is ambiguous. The CDR3 contains 12 residues. Germline CDR1 DFQATT, CDR2 SNEGSKA (reference sequence). Deletions cut 2 bases from V and 6 bases from J, with 7 bases between. This chain's CDR3 is CSARPDAGELFF. DNA for the CDR3: TGCAGTGCTAGACCCGACGCCGGGGAGCTGTTTTTT.

This clonotype appeared many times. The rearrangement uses TRBV28 and TRBJ1-3; maybe TRBD1 (6 bases). V lost 1 base, J lost 2 bases, and 9 bases lay in between. Germline-derived CDR1 and CDR2 are MDHEN and SYDVKM. There are 15 residues in the CDR3. The CDR3 sequence is CASSLLQGTGNTIYF. CDR3 nucleotides: TGTGCCAGCAGTTTATTACAGGGCACTGGAAACACCATATATTTT.

This clonotype was observed once. The rearrangement links TRBV12-3 or TRBV12-4 to TRBJ2-3; TRBD2 aligns across 11 bases. The CDR3 is 12 residues long. The V segment lost 7 bases and the J segment 8 bases; nucleotides outside the gene matches: 2. CDR3 region: CASKLAGATQYF. The DNA of the CDR3 is TGTGCCAGCAAACTAGCGGGAGCTACGCAGTATTTT.

This clonotype was seen many times. V gene TRBV28 combines with J gene TRBJ1-5, with D possibly matching TRBD1 (5 bases). Per the germline V gene, CDR1 is MDHEN and CDR2 is SYDVKM. Trimming pared 10 bases from V and 7 bases from J, leaving 20 bases between. This CDR3 has 14 amino acids. The CDR3 loop reads CATRTPPRGQPQHF. DNA for the CDR3: TGTGCCACCCGGACCCCACCCCGGGGGCAGCCCCAGCATTTT.